A single sample is the source of the 4 T cell receptor beta chains below, sequenced in a study of a mutant IDH1 vaccine in newly diagnosed glioma. Their antigen targets remain unknown. Clones were sequenced by immunoSEQ multiplex PCR, and TCRdb holds only the in-frame ones, with some missing. This table has 58,000 or so clones, 70% to 90% appearing once. Sample time point: week 35, safety follow-up. Doses of 300 ug of mutant IDH1 20-mer peptide were given with topical imiquimod. The source material was PBMCs, sampled from a glioma patient whose treatment included an IDH1 peptide vaccine. Receptor source: a man aged 35-49 years with glioma.

The CDR3 sequence is CASSNRMGTEAFF. The CDR3 nucleotides are TGTGCCAGCAGTAACAGGATGGGCACTGAAGCTTTCTTT. The chain carries TRBV27 and TRBJ1-1; tentative D call: TRBD1 (5 bases). The ends were cut back, 5 bases at V and 4 bases at J, with 11 bases in the middle. Germline CDR1 and CDR2: MNHEY and SMNVEV (reference sequence). The CDR3 has 13 amino acids.

The genes are TRBV4-1 and TRBJ2-7; 11 nucleotides match TRBD2. Trimming cost V 1 base and J 2 bases; bases outside gene matches: 1. The CDR3 contains 15 residues. The germline CDR1 and CDR2 sequences are MGHRA and YSYEKL. In DNA form, the CDR3 reads TGCGCCAGCAGCCAAGTAGCGGGAGGGCCCTACGAGCAGTACTTC. It is translated as CASSQVAGGPYEQYF.

The chain combines TRBV5-1 with TRBJ2-1, with 12 bases that match TRBD2. The CDR3 is made up of 16 amino acids. Germline assignment: CDR1 SGHRS and CDR2 YFSETQ. V was clipped by 4 bases and J by 5 bases; unmatched bases: 7. CDR3 sequence reads: CASSALAGGIDNEQFF. Here the CDR3 DNA reads TGCGCCAGCAGCGCCCTAGCGGGAGGGATCGACAATGAGCAGTTCTTC.

The gene calls are TRBV7-6 and TRBJ2-2; TRBD1 aligns across 9 bases. Germline CDR1 reads SGHVS; CDR2 reads FNYEAQ. The CDR3 is made up of 16 amino acids. With V trimmed by 5 bases and J by 0 bases, 4 bases remained unmatched. The CDR3 DNA reads TGTGCCAGCAGCCCTCGACAGGGGGCGAACACCGGGGAGCTGTTTTTT. Protein sequence: CASSPRQGANTGELFF.